The 30 T cell receptor beta chains below all came from one sample that was sequenced in a study of T cells in Graves' hyperthyroidism and ophthalmopathy. Amplified TCR beta CDR3 regions came from RNA transcripts. Using the HTBI primer set, a first-round RT-PCR was run on the TCR CDR3. TCRdb independently ran MiXCR on the multiplex PCR reads; one entry per CDR3 protein. The repertoire holds fewer than 300,000 distinct CDR3 sequences, with under 30% as singletons. The sample comprised blood. The receptors were sampled from a man aged 40-50 years with Graves' hyperthyroidism that later progressed to Graves' ophthalmopathy.

In its sample, this clonotype was seen many times. The CDR3: CASSLMASTNTGELFF. CDR3 nucleotides: TGTGCCAGCAGCTTGATGGCTTCGACGAACACCGGGGAGCTGTTTTTT. The rearrangement links TRBV11-2 to TRBJ2-2; D gene uncertain. This CDR3 comprises 16 residues. V was clipped by 3 bases and J by 0 bases, with 11 bases between them. The germline V gene encodes CDR1 SGHAT and CDR2 FQNNGV.

This clonotype came up many times. The rearrangement links TRBV29-1 to TRBJ2-2, with TRBD2 matching over 7 bases. Germline V CDR1 and CDR2: SQVTM, ANQGSEA. The V and J ends lost 4 bases and 7 bases, in that order; junction bases with no gene match: 9. The CDR3 is made up of 14 amino acids. The CDR3 reads CSVGAGVIGGELFF. CDR3 sequence (DNA): TGCAGCGTTGGGGCGGGAGTGATTGGCGGGGAGCTGTTTTTT.

This clonotype was recorded at least ten times. This rearrangement joins TRBV7-2 to TRBJ1-1; TRBD1 matches 10 bases. Germline CDR1 SGHTA, CDR2 FQGNSA. Trimming at V came to 5 bases and at J to 1 base, leaving 4 bases not matched to a gene. This CDR3 is built from 15 residues. The CDR3 protein is CASSTRTGGNTEAFF. The CDR3 DNA sequence: TGTGCCAGCAGCACCCGGACAGGGGGGAACACTGAAGCTTTCTTT.

V is TRBV19 and J is TRBJ1-5; D not resolved. Deletions cut 5 bases from V and 5 bases from J, with 10 bases between. The length of the CDR3 is 13 residues. Per the germline V gene, CDR1 is LNHDA and CDR2 is SQIVND (reference sequence). CDR3 amino acids: CASSATVDQPQHF. The CDR3 nucleotides read TGTGCCAGTAGTGCTACGGTTGATCAGCCCCAGCATTTT.

The chain has TRBV6-1 and TRBJ1-2, with TRBD1 matching 8 bases. This CDR3 region has 14 residues. Germline CDR1 reads MNHNS; CDR2 reads SASEGT. V lost 7 bases to trimming and J lost 8 bases; unmatched junction nucleotides: 12. CDR3 in amino acids: CASKAAGTGDGYTF. CDR3 DNA: TGTGCCAGCAAAGCTGCCGGGACAGGAGACGGCTACACCTTC.

This clonotype has more than one count but fewer than ten. This rearrangement joins TRBV25-1 to TRBJ1-2, with 7 bases matching TRBD1. CDR1 MGHDK and CDR2 SYGVNS come from the germline V gene. Unmatched junction bases numbered 2, after V lost 1 base and J lost 3 bases. There are 14 residues in the CDR3. Here the CDR3 DNA reads TGTGCCAGCAGTGAATTTACAGGGGACTATGGCTACACCTTC. Its translation: CASSEFTGDYGYTF.

V is TRBV12-3 or TRBV12-4 and J is TRBJ2-7; 10 nucleotides match TRBD2. J was trimmed by 3 bases and V by 3 bases; bases with no gene match: 5. The CDR3 covers 15 residues. The CDR3 DNA follows: TGTGCCAGCAGTTTCTCTAGCGGGAGTGTCTACGAGCAGTACTTC. It translates to CASSFSSGSVYEQYF.

The rearrangement links TRBV6-1 to TRBJ2-2; 7 bases align to TRBD1. The CDR3 loop spans 15 amino acids. Germline V gene data show CDR1 as MNHNS and CDR2 as SASEGT. The J segment lost 4 bases and the V segment lost 9 bases, leaving 11 bases of the junction unmatched. The DNA for the CDR3 is TGTGCCAGTTCGCCGACGGGACAGCTCACCGGGGAGCTGTTTTTT. Residues: CASSPTGQLTGELFF.

This clonotype was observed at least ten times. The CDR3 DNA follows: TGCGCCAGCGGTACTTCCGGGACAGGGTTAAATGGCTACACCTTC. Residues: CASGTSGTGLNGYTF. The J gene is TRBJ1-2, the V gene TRBV10-2, with 9 bases lining up with TRBD1. Germline V CDR1 and CDR2: WSHSY, SAAADI. The CDR3 has 15 amino acids. Trimming removed 8 bases from V and 6 bases from J; junction bases left unmatched: 13.

This clonotype showed up many times. This chain connects TRBV5-1 to TRBJ1-2; a weak D match, TRBD1 (5 bases). Trimming pared 0 bases from V and 7 bases from J, leaving 13 bases between. This CDR3 has 14 amino acids. CDR1 SGHRS and CDR2 YFSETQ come from the germline V gene. The CDR3 loop is CASSLEQAPGGYTF. The DNA for the CDR3 is TGCGCCAGCAGCTTGGAACAGGCCCCAGGTGGCTACACCTTC. Full variable domain (rest looked up from reference TRBV5-1 and TRBJ1-2): KAGVTQTPRYLIKTRGQQVTLSCSPISGHRSVSWYQQTPGQGLQFLFEYFSETQRNKGNFPGRFSGRQFSNSRSEMNVSTLELGDSALYLCASSLEQAPGGYTFGSGTRLTVV.

This chain links TRBV6-1 with TRBJ1-1, with D possibly being TRBD1 (6 bases). Germline-derived CDR1 and CDR2 are MNHNS and SASEGT. V was shortened by 2 bases and J by 5 bases, with 12 bases between the two germline ends. The CDR3 has 14 amino acids. CDR3 nucleotides: TGTGCCAGCAGTGAACTGGGGGCAGCAACTGAAGCTTTCTTT. Protein sequence: CASSELGAATEAFF.

In its sample, this clonotype was seen many times. V and J are TRBV6-4 and TRBJ1-1, with TRBD1 identical over 7 bases. Germline-derived CDR1 and CDR2 are MRHNA and SNTAGT. This CDR3 is 15 amino acids long. V lost 7 bases, J lost 6 bases, and 14 bases stayed unmatched. CDR3 coding DNA: TGTGCCAGCATGACCCGAGACAGGGTAATCGCTGAAGCTTTCTTT. This codes for CASMTRDRVIAEAFF.

This clonotype was seen ten or more times. The rearrangement links TRBV6-1 to TRBJ2-7, with D hard to call. Trimming removed 6 bases at V and 6 bases at J, with 18 bases between. This CDR3 has 14 residues. Germline-derived CDR1 and CDR2 are MNHNS and SASEGT. The CDR3 bases are TGTGCCAGCAGCCCCTCTGGTCCCAGGCGCGAGCAGTACTTC. It is translated as CASSPSGPRREQYF.

The table lists this clonotype with many counts. Here the CDR3 reads CASSPRGSPLHF. CDR3 DNA sequence: TGCGCCAGCAGCCCGCGTGGGTCACCCCTCCACTTT. The chain combines TRBV5-1 with TRBJ1-6; D uncertain. The CDR3 is 12 residues long. The germline V and J ends were trimmed by 4 bases and 10 bases, with 9 bases remaining between them. Germline CDR1 reads SGHRS; CDR2 reads YFSETQ.

This clonotype was seen at least ten times. The gene calls are TRBV10-1 and TRBJ2-7, with D possibly being TRBD2 (6 bases). The CDR3 has 14 amino acids. The germline CDR1 and CDR2 sequences are WNHNN and SYGVQD (reference sequence). V lost 3 bases and J 7 bases, leaving 16 bases between the germline ends. The CDR3 region has the DNA TGCGCCAGCAGTGATTCGGGACCGCGGGAAGAGCAGTACTTC. It translates to CASSDSGPREEQYF.

This clonotype was observed many times. V is TRBV19 and J is TRBJ1-5, with 7 positions matching TRBD1. Losses at the gene ends were 7 bases for V and 1 base for J; bases not matched to a gene: 10. CDR3 length equals 16 residues. Germline assignment: CDR1 LNHDA and CDR2 SQIVND (reference sequence). As DNA, the CDR3 is TGTGCCAGTACCGGCCAGGGGGGAGGAAGCAATCAGCCCCAGCATTTT. This translates into CASTGQGGGSNQPQHF.

This clonotype has ten or more counts. The chain has TRBV24-1 and TRBJ2-3; perhaps D is TRBD1 or TRBD2 (6 bases each). V lost 6 bases and J lost 2, with 26 bases in between. CDR1 and CDR2 (germline): KGHDR, SFDVKD. The CDR3 spans 19 residues. DNA for the CDR3: TGTGCCACCAGTCAGGGGCGGTTCATCGGCGGGATGCTCACAGATACGCAGTATTTT. Amino acid sequence: CATSQGRFIGGMLTDTQYF.

This clonotype has a count of ten or more. V usage is TRBV29-1 and J usage is TRBJ1-2, with 10 bases aligning to TRBD1. V lost 4 bases, J lost 6 bases, and 11 bases stayed unmatched. This CDR3 spans 15 amino acids. Germline V gene data show CDR1 as SQVTM and CDR2 as ANQGSEA. CDR3 amino acids: CSVGTRDRGIDGYTF. In DNA, the CDR3 is TGCAGCGTTGGTACGCGGGACAGGGGAATCGATGGCTACACCTTC. The variable domain in full, with the rest retrieved from reference TRBV29-1 and TRBJ1-2, is SAVISQKPSRDICQRGTSLTIQCQVDSQVTMMFWYRQQPGQSLTLIATANQGSEATYESGFVIDKFPISRPNLTFSTLTVSNMSPEDSSIYLCSVGTRDRGIDGYTFGSGTRLTVV.

In this sample, this clonotype turned up a few times. The chain is built from TRBV6-1 and TRBJ1-2; D gene ambiguous. The germline CDR1 and CDR2 sequences are MNHNS and SASEGT. The CDR3 sequence is 14 residues long. V was pared by 2 bases and J by 2 bases, with 9 bases between. The CDR3 is CASSEFPGNYGYTF. As DNA, the CDR3 is TGTGCCAGCAGTGAATTCCCAGGCAACTATGGCTACACCTTC.

In this sample, this clonotype turned up many times. The chain combines TRBV5-4 with TRBJ1-1; D call uncertain. V lost 1 base and J 2 bases, leaving 9 bases between the germline ends. Germline V gives CDR1 SGHNT, CDR2 YYREEE (reference sequence). The CDR3 is 14 residues long. CDR3 DNA: TGTGCCAGCAGCTTGAACACGGATAACACTGAAGCTTTCTTT. This translates into CASSLNTDNTEAFF.

This clonotype appeared many times. This chain uses TRBV6-1 with TRBJ1-2; D is unresolved. Germline CDR1 and CDR2: MNHNS and SASEGT. The CDR3 consists of 13 residues. V lost 6 bases to trimming and J lost 3 bases, with 11 bases between them. CDR3 loop: CASSDDGDYGYTF. CDR3 bases: TGTGCCAGCAGCGACGACGGAGACTATGGCTACACCTTC.

This clonotype appeared many times. This chain joins TRBV15 and TRBJ1-5; 9 nucleotides line up with TRBD1. The V segment lost 4 bases and the J segment 3 bases; nucleotides outside the gene matches: 10. The CDR3 extends over 17 amino acids. Germline V gene lookup returns CDR1 LNHNV and CDR2 YYDKDF (reference sequence). The CDR3 spells CATSKTPGQGFNQPQHF. In DNA, the CDR3 is TGTGCCACCAGCAAAACACCGGGACAGGGTTTCAATCAGCCCCAGCATTTT.

The CDR3 coding sequence is TGTGCTAGTGGCCTCGACAGCCTGAACACTGAAGCTTTCTTT. Translated, it gives CASGLDSLNTEAFF. The rearrangement links TRBV12-5 to TRBJ1-1; perhaps TRBD1 as D (5 bases). This CDR3 has 14 residues. CDR1 and CDR2 from the germline V gene are LGHNT and FRNRAP. The V gene lost 6 bases and the J gene lost 0 bases, with 11 bases spanning the gap.

This clonotype was detected ten times or more. This chain connects TRBV13 to TRBJ2-7; 8 bases match TRBD1. Trimming took 6 bases from V and 1 from J; bases not matched to a gene: 5. In germline, CDR1 is PRHDT, CDR2 FYEKMQ (reference sequence). The CDR3 length is 14 residues. CDR3: CASSWTGNSYEQYF. The CDR3, as DNA: TGTGCCAGCAGTTGGACAGGGAATTCCTACGAGCAGTACTTC.

This rearrangement joins TRBV10-3 to TRBJ2-7; 10 nucleotides align to TRBD1. Germline lookup yields CDR1 ENHRY and CDR2 SYGVKD. J gave up 1 base and V 4 bases, and 1 base lay outside the gene matches. CDR3 size: 14 residues. CDR3 sequence reads: CAISAGQGSYEQYF. CDR3 in DNA: TGTGCCATCAGTGCGGGACAGGGGTCCTACGAGCAGTACTTC.

This sequence joins TRBV12-3 or TRBV12-4 and TRBJ2-7, with a tentative D call TRBD1 (7 bases). This CDR3 has 15 amino acids. V gave up 5 bases and J gave up 4 bases, with 18 bases separating them. The CDR3 sequence: CASSPRGGGGYEQYF. CDR3 nucleotide sequence: TGTGCCAGCAGTCCACGCGGAGGGGGCGGATACGAGCAGTACTTC.

This clonotype was recorded many times. V usage is TRBV11-3 and J usage is TRBJ1-1; tentative D call: TRBD1 (6 bases). The CDR3 has 14 residues. Germline-derived CDR1 and CDR2 are SGHNT and YENEEA. V was trimmed by 5 bases and J by 3 bases, leaving 13 bases between them. The CDR3 nucleotides read TGTGCCAGCAGCCGAACAGGGAGTTACACTGAAGCTTTCTTT. Residues: CASSRTGSYTEAFF. Based on the CDR3 plus reference TRBV11-3 and TRBJ1-1, the full variable domain is EAGVVQSPRYKIIEKKQPVAFWCNPISGHNTLYWYLQNLGQGPELLIRYENEEAVDDSQLPKDRFSAERLKGVDSTLKIQPAELGDSAVYLCASSRTGSYTEAFFGQGTRLTVV.

The chain is built from TRBV15 and TRBJ2-7; D is unclear. Germline loops: CDR1 LNHNV, CDR2 YYDKDF (reference sequence). V shed 1 base and J shed 4 bases, with 8 bases lying between them. The CDR3 loop spans 13 amino acids. In DNA, the CDR3 is TGTGCCACCAGCAGAGTTGGCGGATACGAGCAGTACTTC. It is translated as CATSRVGGYEQYF. Looking up the rest from reference TRBV15 and TRBJ2-7 gives the full variable domain: DAMVIQNPRYQVTQFGKPVTLSCSQTLNHNVMYWYQQKSSQAPKLLFHYYDKDFNNEADTPDNFQSRRPNTSFCFLDIRSPGLGDTAMYLCATSRVGGYEQYFGPGTRLTVT.

In this sample, this clonotype turned up many times. This chain uses TRBV2 with TRBJ2-5; the D gene could be TRBD1 or TRBD2 (6 bases each). V shed 6 bases and J shed 5 bases, with 13 bases lying between them. This CDR3 is built from 13 residues. Germline V gene lookup returns CDR1 SNHLY and CDR2 FYNNEI. CDR3 loop: CASRYREEETQYF. The DNA for the CDR3 is TGTGCCAGCAGGTACAGGGAGGAGGAGACCCAGTACTTC.

The chain links TRBV5-1 to TRBJ1-1; a possible D gene is TRBD1 (5 bases). CDR3 length: 15 residues. Trimming removed 0 bases at V and 1 base at J, with 10 bases between. Germline CDR1 is SGHRS and CDR2 is YFSETQ. The CDR3 here is CASSLGGGTNTEAFF. The CDR3 bases are TGCGCCAGCAGCTTGGGTGGGGGAACGAACACTGAAGCTTTCTTT.